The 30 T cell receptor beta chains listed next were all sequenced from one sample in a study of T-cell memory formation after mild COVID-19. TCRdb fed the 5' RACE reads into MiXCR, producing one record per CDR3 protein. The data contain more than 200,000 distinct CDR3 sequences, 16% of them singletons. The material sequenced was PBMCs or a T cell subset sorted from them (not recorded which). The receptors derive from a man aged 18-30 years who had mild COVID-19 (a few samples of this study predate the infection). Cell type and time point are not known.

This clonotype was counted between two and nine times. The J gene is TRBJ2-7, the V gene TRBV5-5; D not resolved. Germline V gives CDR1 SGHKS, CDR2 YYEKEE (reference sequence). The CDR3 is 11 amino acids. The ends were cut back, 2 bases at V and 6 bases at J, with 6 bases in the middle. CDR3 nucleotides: TGTGCCAGCAGCTTACGAAGCGAGCAGTACGTC. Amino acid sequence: CASSLRSEQYV.

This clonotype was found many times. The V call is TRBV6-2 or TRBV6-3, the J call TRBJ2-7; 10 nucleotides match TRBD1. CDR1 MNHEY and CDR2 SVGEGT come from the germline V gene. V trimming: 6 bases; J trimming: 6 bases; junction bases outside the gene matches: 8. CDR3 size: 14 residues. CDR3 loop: CASSTRQGAIEQYV. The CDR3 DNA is TGTGCCAGCAGCACACGACAGGGGGCCATCGAGCAGTACGTC.

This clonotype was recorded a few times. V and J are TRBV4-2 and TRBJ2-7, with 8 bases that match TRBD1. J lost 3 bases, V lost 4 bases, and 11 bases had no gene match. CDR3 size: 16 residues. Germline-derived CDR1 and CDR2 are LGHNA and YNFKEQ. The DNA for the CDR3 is TGTGCCAGCAGCCGTCAAGAAGGACAGGGAAGCTACGAGCAGTACTTC. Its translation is CASSRQEGQGSYEQYF.

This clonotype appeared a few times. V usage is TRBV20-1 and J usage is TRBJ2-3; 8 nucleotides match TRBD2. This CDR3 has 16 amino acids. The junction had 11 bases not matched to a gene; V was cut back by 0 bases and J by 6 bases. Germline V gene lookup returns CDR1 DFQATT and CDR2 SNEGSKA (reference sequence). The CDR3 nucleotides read TGCAGTGCTAGAGATCGGGAAGCGGGGGTCAATGATACGCAGTATTTT. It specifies CSARDREAGVNDTQYF.

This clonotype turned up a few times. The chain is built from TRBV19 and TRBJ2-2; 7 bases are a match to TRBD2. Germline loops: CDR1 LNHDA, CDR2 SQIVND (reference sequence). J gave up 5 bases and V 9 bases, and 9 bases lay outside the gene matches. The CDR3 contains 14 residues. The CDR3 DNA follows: TGTGCCAGCCAAAGCGGGGTCGGGACCGGGGAGCTGTTTTTT. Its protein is CASQSGVGTGELFF. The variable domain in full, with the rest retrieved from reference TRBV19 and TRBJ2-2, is DGGITQSPKYLFRKEGQNVTLSCEQNLNHDAMYWYRQDPGQGLRLIYYSQIVNDFQKGDIAEGYSVSREKKESFPLTVTSAQKNPTAFYLCASQSGVGTGELFFGEGSRLTVL.

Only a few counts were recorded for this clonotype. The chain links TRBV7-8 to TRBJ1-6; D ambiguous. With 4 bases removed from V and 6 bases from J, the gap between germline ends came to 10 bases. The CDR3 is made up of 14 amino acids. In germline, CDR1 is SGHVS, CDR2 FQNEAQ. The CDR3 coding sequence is TGTGCCAGCAGCTCTATATCGGGTAATTCACCCCTCCACTTT. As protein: CASSSISGNSPLHF.

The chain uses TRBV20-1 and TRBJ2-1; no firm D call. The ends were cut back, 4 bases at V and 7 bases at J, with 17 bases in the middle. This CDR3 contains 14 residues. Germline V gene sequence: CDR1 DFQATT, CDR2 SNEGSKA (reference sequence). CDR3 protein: CSAIDFRGANEQFF. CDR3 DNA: TGCAGTGCTATCGATTTTCGCGGCGCTAATGAGCAGTTCTTC.

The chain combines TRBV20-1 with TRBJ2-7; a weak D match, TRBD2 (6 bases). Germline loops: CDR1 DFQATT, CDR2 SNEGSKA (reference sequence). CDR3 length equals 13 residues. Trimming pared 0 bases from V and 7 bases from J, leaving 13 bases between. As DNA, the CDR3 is TGCAGTGCTAGAGATGTGGAGGGAATGGAGCAGTACGTC. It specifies CSARDVEGMEQYV.

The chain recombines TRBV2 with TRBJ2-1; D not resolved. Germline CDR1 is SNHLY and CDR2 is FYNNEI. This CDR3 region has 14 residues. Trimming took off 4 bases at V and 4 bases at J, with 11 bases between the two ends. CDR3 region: CASSGIGEYNEQFF. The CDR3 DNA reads TGTGCCAGCAGTGGTATTGGGGAATACAATGAGCAGTTCTTC. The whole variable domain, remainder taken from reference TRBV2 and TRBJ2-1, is EPEVTQTPSHQVTQMGQEVILRCVPISNHLYFYWYRQILGQKVEFLVSFYNNEISEKSEIFDDQFSVERPDGSNFTLKIRSTKLEDSAMYFCASSGIGEYNEQFFGPGTRLTVL.

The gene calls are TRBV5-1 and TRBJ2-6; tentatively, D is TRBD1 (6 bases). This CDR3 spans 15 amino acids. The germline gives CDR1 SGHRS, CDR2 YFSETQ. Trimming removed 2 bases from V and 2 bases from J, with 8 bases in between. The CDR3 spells CASSFAGAGANVLTF. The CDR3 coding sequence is TGCGCCAGCAGCTTCGCAGGGGCTGGGGCCAACGTCCTGACTTTC.

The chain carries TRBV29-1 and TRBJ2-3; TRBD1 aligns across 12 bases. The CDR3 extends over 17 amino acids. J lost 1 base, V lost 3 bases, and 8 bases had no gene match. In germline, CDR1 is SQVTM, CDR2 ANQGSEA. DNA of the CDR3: TGCAGCGTTGAGAGGGGACAGGGGGCCTATGGCACAGATACGCAGTATTTT. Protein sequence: CSVERGQGAYGTDTQYF.

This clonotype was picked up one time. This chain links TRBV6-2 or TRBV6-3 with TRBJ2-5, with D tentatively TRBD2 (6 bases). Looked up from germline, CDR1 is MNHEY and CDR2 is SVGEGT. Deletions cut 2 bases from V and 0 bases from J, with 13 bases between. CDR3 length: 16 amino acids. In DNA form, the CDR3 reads TGTGCCAGCAGTTACGGGCTAGCGACGTACCAAGAGACCCAGTACTTC. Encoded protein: CASSYGLATYQETQYF.

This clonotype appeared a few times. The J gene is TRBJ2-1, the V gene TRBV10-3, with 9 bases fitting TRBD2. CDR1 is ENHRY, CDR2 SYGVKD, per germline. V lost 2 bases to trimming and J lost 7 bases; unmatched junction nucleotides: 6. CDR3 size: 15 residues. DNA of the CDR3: TGTGCCATCAGTGAGATCCCTAGCGGGGAAAATGAGCAGTTCTTC. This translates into CAISEIPSGENEQFF.

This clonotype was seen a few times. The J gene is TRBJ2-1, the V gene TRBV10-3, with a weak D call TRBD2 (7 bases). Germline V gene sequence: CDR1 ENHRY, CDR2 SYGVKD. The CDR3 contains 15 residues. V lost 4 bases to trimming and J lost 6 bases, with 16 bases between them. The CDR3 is CAISGGGQKGNEQFF. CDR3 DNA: TGTGCCATCAGTGGCGGGGGCCAAAAGGGCAATGAGCAGTTCTTC.

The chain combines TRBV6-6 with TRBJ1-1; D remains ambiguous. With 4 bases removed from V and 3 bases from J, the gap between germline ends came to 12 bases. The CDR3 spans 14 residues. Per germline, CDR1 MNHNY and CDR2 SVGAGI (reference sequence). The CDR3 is CASSSPFGDTEAFF. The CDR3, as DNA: TGTGCCAGCAGTTCCCCTTTTGGGGACACTGAAGCTTTCTTT.

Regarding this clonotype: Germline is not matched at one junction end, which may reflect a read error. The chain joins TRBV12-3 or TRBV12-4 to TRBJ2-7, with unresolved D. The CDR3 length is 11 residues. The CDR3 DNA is TGTGCCAGCAGTTTAGCTTGGTCCGTACACTTC. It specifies CASSLAWSVHF.

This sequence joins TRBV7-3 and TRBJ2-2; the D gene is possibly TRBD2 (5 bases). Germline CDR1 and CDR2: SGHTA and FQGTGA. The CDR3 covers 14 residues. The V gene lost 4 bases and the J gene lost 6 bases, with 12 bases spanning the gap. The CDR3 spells CASSSRVWSGELFF. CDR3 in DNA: TGTGCCAGCAGCTCGAGGGTTTGGTCCGGGGAGCTGTTTTTT.

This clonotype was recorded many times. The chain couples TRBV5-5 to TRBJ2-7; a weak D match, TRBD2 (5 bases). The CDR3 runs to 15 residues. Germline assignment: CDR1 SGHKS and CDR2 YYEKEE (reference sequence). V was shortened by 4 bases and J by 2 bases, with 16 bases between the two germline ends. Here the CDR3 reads CASSMITSGTYEQYF. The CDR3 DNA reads TGTGCCAGCAGCATGATTACGTCCGGGACCTACGAGCAGTACTTC.

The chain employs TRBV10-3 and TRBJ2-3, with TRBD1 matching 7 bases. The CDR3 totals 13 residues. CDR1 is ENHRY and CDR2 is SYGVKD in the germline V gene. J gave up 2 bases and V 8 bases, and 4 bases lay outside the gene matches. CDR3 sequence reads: CAIRQGDTDTQYF. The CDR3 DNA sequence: TGTGCCATCCGGCAGGGGGACACAGATACGCAGTATTTT.

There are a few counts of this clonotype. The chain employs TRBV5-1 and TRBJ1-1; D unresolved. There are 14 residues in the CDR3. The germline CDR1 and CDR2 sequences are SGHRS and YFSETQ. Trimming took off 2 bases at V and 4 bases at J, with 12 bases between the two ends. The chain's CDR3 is CASSLQTSGTEAFF. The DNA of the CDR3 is TGCGCCAGCAGCTTACAGACATCGGGCACTGAAGCTTTCTTT.

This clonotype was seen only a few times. The CDR3 protein is CASSRGDRDGSPLHF. The DNA of the CDR3 is TGCGCCAGCAGCCGCGGGGACAGGGACGGTTCACCCCTCCACTTT. This chain connects TRBV5-1 to TRBJ1-6; 9 bases fit TRBD1. Looked up from germline, CDR1 is SGHRS and CDR2 is YFSETQ. The CDR3 runs to 15 residues. V lost 4 bases, J lost 9 bases, and 8 bases stayed unmatched.

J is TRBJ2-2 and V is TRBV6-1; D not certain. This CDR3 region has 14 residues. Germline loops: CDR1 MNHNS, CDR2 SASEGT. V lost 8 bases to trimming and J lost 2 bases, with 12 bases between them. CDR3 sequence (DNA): TGTGCCAGCCGTGGCAGGCCCAACACCGGGGAGCTGTTTTTT. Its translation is CASRGRPNTGELFF.

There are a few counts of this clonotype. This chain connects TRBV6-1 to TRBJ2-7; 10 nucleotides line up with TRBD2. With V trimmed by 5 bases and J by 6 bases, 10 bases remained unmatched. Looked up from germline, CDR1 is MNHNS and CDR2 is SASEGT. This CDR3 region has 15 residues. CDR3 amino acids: CASSYLTSGEGEQYF. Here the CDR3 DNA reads TGTGCCAGCAGTTACCTCACTAGCGGGGAAGGCGAGCAGTACTTC.

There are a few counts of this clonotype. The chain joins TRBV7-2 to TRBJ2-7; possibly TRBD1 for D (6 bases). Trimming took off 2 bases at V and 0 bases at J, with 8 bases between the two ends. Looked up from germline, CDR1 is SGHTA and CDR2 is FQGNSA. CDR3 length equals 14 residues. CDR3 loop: CASSLQGPSYEQYF. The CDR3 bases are TGTGCCAGCAGCTTACAGGGGCCCTCCTACGAGCAGTACTTC.

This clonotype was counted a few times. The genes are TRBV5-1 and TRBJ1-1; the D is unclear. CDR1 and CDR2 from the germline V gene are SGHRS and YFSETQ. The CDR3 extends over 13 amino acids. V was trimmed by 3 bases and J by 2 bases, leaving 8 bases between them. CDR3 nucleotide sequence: TGCGCCAGCAGCTCCGACACAAACACTGAAGCTTTCTTT. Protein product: CASSSDTNTEAFF.

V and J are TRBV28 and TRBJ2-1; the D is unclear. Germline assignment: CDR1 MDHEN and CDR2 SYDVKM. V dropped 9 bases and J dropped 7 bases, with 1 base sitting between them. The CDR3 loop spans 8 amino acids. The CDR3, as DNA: TGTGCCAGGAATGAGCAGTTCTTC. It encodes CARNEQFF.

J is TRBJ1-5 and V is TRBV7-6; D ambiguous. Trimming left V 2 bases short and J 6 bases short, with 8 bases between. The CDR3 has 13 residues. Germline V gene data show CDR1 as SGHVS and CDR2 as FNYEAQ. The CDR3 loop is CASSLTQSQPQHF. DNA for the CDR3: TGTGCCAGCAGCTTAACTCAGAGTCAGCCCCAGCATTTT.

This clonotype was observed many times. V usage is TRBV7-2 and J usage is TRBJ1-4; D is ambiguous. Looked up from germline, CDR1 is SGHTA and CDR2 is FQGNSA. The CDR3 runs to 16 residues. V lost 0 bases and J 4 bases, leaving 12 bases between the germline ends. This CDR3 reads CASSLAGSGYNEKLFF. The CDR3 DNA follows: TGTGCCAGCAGCTTAGCGGGGTCAGGATATAATGAAAAACTGTTTTTT.

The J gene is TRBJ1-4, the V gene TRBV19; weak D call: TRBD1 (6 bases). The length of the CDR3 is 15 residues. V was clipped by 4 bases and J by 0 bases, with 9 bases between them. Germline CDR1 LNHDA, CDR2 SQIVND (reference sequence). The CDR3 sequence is CASSTWTATNEKLFF. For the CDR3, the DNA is TGTGCCAGTAGTACCTGGACAGCAACTAATGAAAAACTGTTTTTT.

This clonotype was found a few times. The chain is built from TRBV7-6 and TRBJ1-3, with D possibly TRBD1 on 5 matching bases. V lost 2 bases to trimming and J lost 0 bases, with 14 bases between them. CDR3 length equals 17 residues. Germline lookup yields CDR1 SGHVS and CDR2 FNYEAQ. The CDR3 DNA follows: TGTGCCAGCAGCTTATCCGGGACGCCGAGCTCTGGAAACACCATATATTTT. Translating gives CASSLSGTPSSGNTIYF.